These 16 T cell receptor beta chains share one sample of origin, sequenced in a study of blood T cell repertoires in COVID-19. Only in-frame clones appear in the TCRdb table, and some are missing; sequencing was by immunoSEQ multiplex PCR. The profile covers over 150,000 clones, with 84% appearing a single time and under 15% taken by the ten largest. Sequencing was performed on peripheral blood. These receptors originate from a human donor in a cohort sampled during active COVID-19.

The chain uses TRBV20-1 and TRBJ2-1; D may be TRBD1 (5 bases). CDR3 length: 13 residues. Germline V gives CDR1 DFQATT, CDR2 SNEGSKA (reference sequence). V lost 3 bases to trimming and J lost 9 bases, with 15 bases between them. CDR3 sequence reads: CSASTAGSGEQFF. The CDR3 nucleotides are TGCAGTGCTAGTACGGCAGGGTCGGGTGAGCAGTTCTTC.

V gene TRBV4-1 combines with J gene TRBJ1-5, with D tentatively TRBD1 (5 bases). CDR3 length: 15 amino acids. CDR1 MGHRA and CDR2 YSYEKL come from the germline V gene. Trimming removed 0 bases at V and 7 bases at J, with 13 bases between. CDR3 DNA: TGCGCCAGCAGCCAAGACGGGCGGGGGTTCCAGCCCCAGCATTTT. As protein: CASSQDGRGFQPQHF.

The V gene is TRBV6-5, the J gene TRBJ2-2, with D hard to call. Trimming took 2 bases from V and 2 from J, leaving 6 bases between them. The CDR3 length is 14 residues. CDR1 is MNHEY, CDR2 SVGAGI, per germline. The CDR3 loop reads CASSYGRNTGELFF. DNA for the CDR3: TGTGCCAGCAGTTACGGCCGTAACACCGGGGAGCTGTTTTTT.

The J gene is TRBJ1-5, the V gene TRBV19; D not certain. Germline loops: CDR1 LNHDA, CDR2 SQIVND (reference sequence). V was pared by 6 bases and J by 4 bases, with 10 bases between. This CDR3 has 13 residues. The CDR3 loop is CASSKQSNQPQHF. CDR3 sequence (DNA): TGTGCCAGTAGCAAACAGTCAAATCAGCCCCAGCATTTT.

The chain couples TRBV7-6 to TRBJ2-2, with 9 nucleotides matching TRBD2. The CDR3 runs to 15 residues. V shed 4 bases and J 7 bases; nucleotides not matched to a gene: 7. The germline V gene has CDR1 SGHVS and CDR2 FNYEAQ. The CDR3 bases are TGTGCCAGCAGCTCGGTAGCGGGAGTCGACGGGGAGCTGTTTTTT. The encoded protein is CASSSVAGVDGELFF.

This chain joins TRBV19 and TRBJ1-1, with 7 bases fitting TRBD1. The V segment lost 5 bases and the J segment 2 bases; nucleotides outside the gene matches: 8. The CDR3 contains 15 residues. Germline V gene data show CDR1 as LNHDA and CDR2 as SQIVND (reference sequence). CDR3 loop: CASSVLDRHNTEAFF. CDR3 nucleotides: TGTGCCAGTAGTGTGTTGGACAGGCATAACACTGAAGCTTTCTTT.

The rearrangement links TRBV6-5 to TRBJ1-1; D is uncertain. Germline values: CDR1 MNHEY, CDR2 SVGAGI. The germline V and J ends were trimmed by 6 bases and 6 bases, with 20 bases remaining between them. CDR3 length: 15 amino acids. The CDR3 nucleotides are TGTGCCAGCAGCCAAGGAACCCAGGTTTTCGCTGAAGCTTTCTTT. Protein product: CASSQGTQVFAEAFF.

The chain uses TRBV28 and TRBJ2-7; TRBD2 might be the D (6 bases). Germline CDR1 is MDHEN and CDR2 is SYDVKM. V was shortened by 3 bases and J by 0 bases, with 12 bases between the two germline ends. The CDR3 length is 15 residues. In nucleotides, the CDR3 is TGTGCCAGCAGTTTGGGGGACTGGAGCTCCTACGAGCAGTACTTC. Encoded protein: CASSLGDWSSYEQYF. The full variable domain, with the rest looked up from reference TRBV28 and TRBJ2-7, is DVKVTQSSRYLVKRTGEKVFLECVQDMDHENMFWYRQDPGLGLRLIYFSYDVKMKEKGDIPEGYSVSREKKERFSLILESASTNQTSMYLCASSLGDWSSYEQYFGPGTRLTVT.

The rearrangement joins TRBV24-1 to TRBJ1-3, with 8 bases aligning to TRBD1. Trimming cost V 6 bases and J 0 bases; bases outside gene matches: 6. This CDR3 is built from 16 residues. Per germline, CDR1 KGHDR and CDR2 SFDVKD. CDR3 sequence (DNA): TGTGCCACCAGTACAGGGGGGTCGTACTCTGGAAACACCATATATTTT. Protein sequence: CATSTGGSYSGNTIYF.

This chain uses TRBV11-2 with TRBJ2-6; 7 nucleotides align to TRBD1. Per the germline V gene, CDR1 is SGHAT and CDR2 is FQNNGV. CDR3 length equals 15 residues. The V and J ends lost 6 bases and 1 base, in that order; junction bases with no gene match: 3. In DNA, the CDR3 is TGTGCCAGCAGTCGACAGGGATCTGGGGCCAACGTCCTGACTTTC. This translates into CASSRQGSGANVLTF.

A single count supports this clone. The chain uses TRBV18 and TRBJ1-4; D ambiguous. The CDR3 covers 15 residues. Trimming shortened V by 2 bases and J by 5 bases, and 12 bases separated the two germline ends. Germline CDR1 KGHSH, CDR2 LQKENI. The DNA of the CDR3 is TGTGCCAGCTCACCAGGCGCAGGAAAAAATGAAAAACTGTTTTTT. It is translated as CASSPGAGKNEKLFF.

The chain couples TRBV7-2 to TRBJ2-5, with D possibly TRBD2 on 5 matching bases. Germline CDR1 is SGHTA and CDR2 is FQGNSA. CDR3 length: 16 amino acids. Trimming cost V 0 bases and J 2 bases, with 13 bases left between them. CDR3 nucleotides: TGTGCCAGCAGCTTAGCCGGGATCCTCCCTCAAGAGACCCAGTACTTC. This codes for CASSLAGILPQETQYF.

This chain connects TRBV6-5 to TRBJ2-2; possible D gene TRBD2, 5 bases. The CDR3 has 14 residues. V was shortened by 8 bases and J by 7 bases, with 17 bases between the two germline ends. Germline V gene sequence: CDR1 MNHEY, CDR2 SVGAGI. In nucleotides, the CDR3 is TGTGCCAGCCGAGGGTCTGGGGATATCGGGGAGCTGTTTTTT. It is translated as CASRGSGDIGELFF.

The chain couples TRBV2 to TRBJ1-5; 8 bases are shared with TRBD1. V lost 6 bases, J lost 4 bases, and 8 bases stayed unmatched. The CDR3 sequence is 15 residues long. The germline V gene encodes CDR1 SNHLY and CDR2 FYNNEI. The CDR3 nucleotides are TGTGCCAGCAGGGTGGGACAGGTCTTTAATCAGCCCCAGCATTTT. It specifies CASRVGQVFNQPQHF.

The CDR3 is CASSLGGRAGNEQFF. The CDR3 nucleotides are TGTGCCAGCAGCTTGGGCGGGAGGGCAGGCAATGAGCAGTTCTTC. The chain has TRBV5-4 and TRBJ2-1, with 9 bases lining up with TRBD2. V lost 0 bases and J lost 6; bases outside the gene matches: 4. There are 15 residues in the CDR3. Per the germline V gene, CDR1 is SGHNT and CDR2 is YYREEE (reference sequence). The variable domain in full, with the rest retrieved from reference TRBV5-4 and TRBJ2-1, is ETGVTQSPTHLIKTRGQQVTLRCSSQSGHNTVSWYQQALGQGPQFIFQYYREEENGRGNFPPRFSGLQFPNYSSELNVNALELDDSALYLCASSLGGRAGNEQFFGPGTRLTVL.

The chain has TRBV28 and TRBJ2-5; D may be TRBD1 (6 bases). Trimming shortened V by 4 bases and J by 2 bases, and 14 bases separated the two germline ends. This CDR3 is built from 15 residues. The germline CDR1 and CDR2 sequences are MDHEN and SYDVKM. In DNA, the CDR3 is TGTGCCAGCAGTTCACCGGGGACACTACAAGAGACCCAGTACTTC. Residues: CASSSPGTLQETQYF.